This TCR beta chain comes out of a study of early T cells in non-severe SARS-CoV-2 infection. Attachment of unique molecular identifiers was made to individual cDNA molecules. TCRdb independently ran MiXCR on the 5' RACE reads; one entry per CDR3 protein. The data hold about 59,000 distinct CDR3 sequences, with under 15% observed a single time. This clonotype was seen more than once but under ten times. J gave up 2 bases and V 4 bases, and 3 bases lay outside the gene matches. This CDR3 is 14 amino acids long. The receptor comes from an adult who was a healthcare worker with PCR-confirmed SARS-CoV-2 infection or an uninfected control (not recorded which). The V gene is TRBV12-3 or TRBV12-4, the J gene TRBJ1-2; 8 bases fit TRBD1. Sequencing used whole blood, obtained at baseline. In DNA form, the CDR3 reads TGTGCCAGCAGTTGGGACAGGACAAACTATGGCTACACCTTC. Translating gives CASSWDRTNYGYTF.